This paragraph covers one T cell receptor (beta chain) sequence. The assay was immunoSEQ multiplex PCR, and TCRdb's table has in-frame clones only and misses some. The table has roughly 12,000 clones, approximately 90% seen once. The germline V gene has CDR1 LNHDA and CDR2 SQIVND (reference sequence). Trimming removed 5 bases from V and 0 bases from J, with 11 bases in between. This CDR3 comprises 16 residues. This record comes from a study of T cells after posttransplantation cyclophosphamide. Treatment was busulfan-fludarabine conditioning, a marrow graft, and cyclophosphamide on days +3 and +4. The starting material was PBMCs, obtained after allogeneic stem cell transplant with posttransplant cyclophosphamide. The clonotype originates from a female patient under 45 who received an allogeneic stem cell transplant from an unrelated donor, was CMV-positive, and had no GVHD. Some T cells may be transferred from the graft donor. The J gene is TRBJ2-6, the V gene TRBV19; no definite D call. The CDR3 nucleotides read TGTGCCAGTAGTCCAGACTCACGCTCTGGGGCCAACGTCCTGACTTTC. Amino acids: CASSPDSRSGANVLTF.